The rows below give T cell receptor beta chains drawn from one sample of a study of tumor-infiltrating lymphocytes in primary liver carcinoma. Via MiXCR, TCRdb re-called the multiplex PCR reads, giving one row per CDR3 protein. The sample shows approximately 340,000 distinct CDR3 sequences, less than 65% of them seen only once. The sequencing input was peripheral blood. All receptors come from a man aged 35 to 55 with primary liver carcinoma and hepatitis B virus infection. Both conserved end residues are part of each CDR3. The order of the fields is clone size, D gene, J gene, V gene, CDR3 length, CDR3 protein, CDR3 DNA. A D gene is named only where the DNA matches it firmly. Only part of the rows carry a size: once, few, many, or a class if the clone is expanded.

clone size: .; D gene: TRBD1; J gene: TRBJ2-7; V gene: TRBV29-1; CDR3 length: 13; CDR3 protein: CSVYGTGVGEEYF; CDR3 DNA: TGCAGCGTCTATGGGACAGGGGTGGGCGAGGAGTACTTC
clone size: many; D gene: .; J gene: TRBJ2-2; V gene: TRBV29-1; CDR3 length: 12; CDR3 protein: CSVVRGTGELFF; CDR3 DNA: TGCAGCGTTGTCCGGGGCACCGGGGAGCTGTTTTTT
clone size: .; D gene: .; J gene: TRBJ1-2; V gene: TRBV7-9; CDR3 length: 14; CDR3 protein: CASSEIGGGSTYTF; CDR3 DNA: TGTGCCAGCAGCGAAATCGGTGGGGGGTCTACCTACACATTC
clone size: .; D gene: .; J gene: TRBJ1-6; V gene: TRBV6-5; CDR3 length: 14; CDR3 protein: CASSYSGMNSPLHF; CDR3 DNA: TGTGCCAGCAGTTACTCTGGGATGAATTCACCTCTCCACTTT
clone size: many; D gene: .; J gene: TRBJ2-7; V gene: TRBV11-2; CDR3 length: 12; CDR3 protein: CASSLISPGQYF; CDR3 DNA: TGTGCCAGCAGCTTAATCTCACCGGGGCAGTACTTC
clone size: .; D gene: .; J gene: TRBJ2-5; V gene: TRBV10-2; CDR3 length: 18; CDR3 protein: CASSEPRGLTTTQETQYF; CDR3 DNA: TGCGCCAGTAGTGAGCCCAGGGGCCTAACAACTACCCAAGAGACCCAGTACTTC
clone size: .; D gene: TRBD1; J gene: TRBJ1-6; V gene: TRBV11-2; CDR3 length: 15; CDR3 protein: CANSLAGGNNSPLHF; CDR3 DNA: TGTGCAAACAGCTTAGCAGGGGGAAATAATTCACCCCTCCACTTT
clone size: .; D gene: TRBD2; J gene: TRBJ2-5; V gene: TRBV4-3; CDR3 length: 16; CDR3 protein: CASSQELAGLYETQYF; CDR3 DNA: TGCGCCAGCAGCCAAGAGTTAGCGGGATTGTACGAGACCCAGTATTTC
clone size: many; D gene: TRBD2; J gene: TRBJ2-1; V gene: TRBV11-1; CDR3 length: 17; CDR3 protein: CASSKRTSGTFYNEQFF; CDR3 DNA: TGTGCCAGCAGCAAGAGGACTAGCGGGACATTCTACAATGAGCAGTTCTTC
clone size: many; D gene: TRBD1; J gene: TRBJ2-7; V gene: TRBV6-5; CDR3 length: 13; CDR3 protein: CASGQGTSYEQYF; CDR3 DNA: TGTGCCAGTGGACAGGGAACATCCTACGAGCAGTACTTC
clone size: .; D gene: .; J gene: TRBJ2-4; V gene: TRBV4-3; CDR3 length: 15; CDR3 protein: CDSSQGDGIGNTQYF; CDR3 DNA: TGCGACAGCAGCCAAGGGGACGGGATTGGGAACACTCAGTACTTC
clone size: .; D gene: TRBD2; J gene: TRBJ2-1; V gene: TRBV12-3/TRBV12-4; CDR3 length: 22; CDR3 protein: CASSLWRPSGRTVEGNYNEQFF; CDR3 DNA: TGTGCCAGCAGTTTATGGCGCCCGAGCGGGAGAACGGTTGAGGGTAACTACAATGAGCAGTTCTTC
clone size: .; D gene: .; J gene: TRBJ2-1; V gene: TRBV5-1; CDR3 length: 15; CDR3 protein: CASSLGSASYNEQFF; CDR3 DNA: TGCGCCAGCAGTTTGGGTAGCGCGAGCTACAATGAGCAGTTCTTC
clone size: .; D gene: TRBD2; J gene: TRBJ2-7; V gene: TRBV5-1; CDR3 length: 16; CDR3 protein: CASSLTGSSGVYEQYF; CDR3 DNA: TGCGCCAGCAGCTTAACGGGGTCTAGCGGGGTCTACGAGCAGTACTTC
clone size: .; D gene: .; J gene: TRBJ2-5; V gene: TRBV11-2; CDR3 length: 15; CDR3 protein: CASSLRGAFGETQYF; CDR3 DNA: TGTGCCAGTAGCCTACGGGGGGCGTTCGGAGAGACCCAGTACTTC
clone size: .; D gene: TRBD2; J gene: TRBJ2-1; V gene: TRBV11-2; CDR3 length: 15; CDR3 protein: CASNFLSLAGVDQFF; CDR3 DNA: TGTGCCAGCAACTTTTTGTCACTAGCGGGAGTGGACCAGTTCTTC
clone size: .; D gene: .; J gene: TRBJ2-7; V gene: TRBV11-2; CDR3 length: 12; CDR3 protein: CASNTSSYEQYF; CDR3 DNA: TGTGCCAGCAATACTAGTTCCTACGAGCAGTACTTC
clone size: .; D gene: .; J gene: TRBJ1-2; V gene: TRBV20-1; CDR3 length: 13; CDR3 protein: CSARGPADYGYTF; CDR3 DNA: TGCAGTGCTAGAGGTCCAGCAGACTATGGCTACACCTTC
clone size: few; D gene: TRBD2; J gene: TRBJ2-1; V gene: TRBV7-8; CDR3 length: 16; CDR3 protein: CASSARLAGEGDKQFF; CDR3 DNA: TGTGCCAGCAGCGCCCGACTAGCGGGCGAGGGGGATAAGCAGTTCTTC
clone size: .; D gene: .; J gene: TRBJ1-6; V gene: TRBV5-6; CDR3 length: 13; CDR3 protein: CASSSPVNSPLHF; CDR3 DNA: TGTGCCAGCAGCTCTCCAGTTAATTCACCCCTCCACTTT
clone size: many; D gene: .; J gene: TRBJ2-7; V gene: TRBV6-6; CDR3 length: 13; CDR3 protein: CASSRGATYEQYF; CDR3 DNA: TGTGCCAGCAGCCGCGGGGCAACCTACGAGCAGTACTTC
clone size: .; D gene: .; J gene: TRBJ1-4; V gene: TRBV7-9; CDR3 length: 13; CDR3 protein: CASSLVGHEKLFF; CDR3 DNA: TGTGCCAGCAGCTTAGTGGGGCATGAAAAACTGTTTTTT
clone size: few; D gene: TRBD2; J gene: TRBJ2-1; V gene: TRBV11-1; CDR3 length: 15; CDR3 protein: CAGSSGLADYNEQFF; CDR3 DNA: TGTGCCGGCAGCTCAGGGCTAGCGGACTACAATGAGCAGTTCTTC
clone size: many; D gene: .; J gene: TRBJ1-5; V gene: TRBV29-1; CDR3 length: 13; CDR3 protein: CSVEGGEDQPQHF; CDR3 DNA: TGCAGCGTTGAAGGTGGGGAAGATCAGCCCCAGCATTTT
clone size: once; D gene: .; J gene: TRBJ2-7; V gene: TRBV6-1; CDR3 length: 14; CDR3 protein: CASSELLSAYEQYF; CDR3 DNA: TGTGCCAGCAGTGAACTCCTATCAGCCTACGAGCAGTACTTC
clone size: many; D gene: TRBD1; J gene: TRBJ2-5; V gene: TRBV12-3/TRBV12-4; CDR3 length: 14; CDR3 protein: CASSPRRQGETQYF; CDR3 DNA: TGTGCCAGCAGCCCCAGAAGACAGGGGGAGACCCAGTACTTC
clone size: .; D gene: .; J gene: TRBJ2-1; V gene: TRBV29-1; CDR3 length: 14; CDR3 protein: CSTLRGTLGNGQFF; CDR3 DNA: TGCAGCACCCTGAGAGGTACCCTCGGCAATGGGCAGTTCTTC
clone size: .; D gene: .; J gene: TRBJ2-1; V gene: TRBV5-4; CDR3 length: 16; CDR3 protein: CTSSLPTALVDNERFF; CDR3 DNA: TGTACCAGCAGCTTACCTACGGCTCTGGTGGACAATGAGCGGTTCTTC
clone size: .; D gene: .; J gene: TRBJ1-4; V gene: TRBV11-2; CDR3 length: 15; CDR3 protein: CARSPDPGAGEILFF; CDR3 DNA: TGTGCCAGGAGCCCCGATCCGGGGGCCGGGGAAATACTGTTTTTT
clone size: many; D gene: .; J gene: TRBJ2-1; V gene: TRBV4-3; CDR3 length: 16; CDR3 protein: CASSQEIQGSRDEQFF; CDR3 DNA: TGCGCCAGCAGCCAAGAGATACAGGGTTCAAGGGATGAGCAGTTCTTC
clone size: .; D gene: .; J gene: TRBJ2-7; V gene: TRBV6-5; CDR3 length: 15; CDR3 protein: CASSYSRSDPYEQYF; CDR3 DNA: TGTGCCAGCAGTTACTCACGAAGTGACCCCTACGAGCAGTACTTC
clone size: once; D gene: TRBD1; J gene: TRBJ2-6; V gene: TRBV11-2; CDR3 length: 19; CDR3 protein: CASSLASVLRGPGTNVLTF; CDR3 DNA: TGTGCCAGCAGCTTAGCCTCAGTTCTGAGGGGGCCTGGGACCAACGTCCTGACTTTC
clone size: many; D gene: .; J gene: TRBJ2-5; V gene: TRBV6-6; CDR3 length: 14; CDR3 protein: CASSYSKLGETQYF; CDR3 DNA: TGTGCCAGCAGTTACTCGAAACTAGGAGAGACCCAGTACTTC
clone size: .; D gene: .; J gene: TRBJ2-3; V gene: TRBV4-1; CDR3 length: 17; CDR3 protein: CTSSWPTASTSTDTQYF; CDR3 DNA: TGCACCAGCAGCTGGCCCACTGCTTCCACTAGCACAGATACGCAGTATTTT
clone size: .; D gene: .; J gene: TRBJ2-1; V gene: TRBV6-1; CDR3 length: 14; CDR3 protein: CASSESGRYNEQFF; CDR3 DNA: TGTGCCAGCAGTGAATCGGGACGGTACAATGAGCAGTTCTTC
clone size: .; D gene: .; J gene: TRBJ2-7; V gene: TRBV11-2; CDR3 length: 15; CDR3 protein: CASSLLLGASYEQYF; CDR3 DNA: TGTGCCAGCAGTTTACTTCTGGGGGCCTCCTACGAGCAGTACTTC
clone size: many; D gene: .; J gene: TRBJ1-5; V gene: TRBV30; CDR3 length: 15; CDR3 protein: CAWSRGTDSNQPQHF; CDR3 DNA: TGTGCCTGGAGTAGGGGGACGGACAGCAATCAGCCCCAGCATTTT
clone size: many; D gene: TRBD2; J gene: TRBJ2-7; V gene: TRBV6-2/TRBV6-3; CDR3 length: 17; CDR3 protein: CASSKPGTTSAPYEQYF; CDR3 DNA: TGTGCCAGCAGTAAACCGGGCACAACTAGCGCGCCGTACGAGCAGTACTTC
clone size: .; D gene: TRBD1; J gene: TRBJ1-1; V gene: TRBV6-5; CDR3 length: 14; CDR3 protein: CTSMLQGASTEAFF; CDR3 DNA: TGTACCAGCATGTTACAGGGGGCAAGCACTGAAGCTTTCTTT
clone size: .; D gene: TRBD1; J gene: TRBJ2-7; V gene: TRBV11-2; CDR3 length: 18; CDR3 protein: CASSLNPRQGAPVHEQYF; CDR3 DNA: TGTGCCAGCAGCTTAAACCCCAGACAGGGGGCGCCGGTCCACGAGCAGTACTTC
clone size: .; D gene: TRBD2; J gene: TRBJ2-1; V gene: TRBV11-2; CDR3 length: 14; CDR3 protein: CASSFKGLAREQSF; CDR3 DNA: TGTGCCAGCAGCTTCAAGGGACTAGCGCGTGAGCAGTCCTTC
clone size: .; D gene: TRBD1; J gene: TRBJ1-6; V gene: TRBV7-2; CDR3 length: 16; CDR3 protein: CASSLYSRQGGSPLHF; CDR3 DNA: TGTGCCAGCAGCTTATATTCTCGACAGGGAGGATCACCCCTCCACTTT